This TCR beta chain comes out of a study of blood T cell repertoires in COVID-19 (dated by TCRdb to 2018 to 2020). As for the study more broadly: Collaborator samples came from the United States, Italy and Spain and covered acute and convalescent phases of COVID-19. The prospective study material was composed of cDNA or gDNA derived from T cells, B-cell-depleted T cells, or PBMCs. The repertoires were made available in a free public database intended to serve as a resource for research on the immune response to SARS-CoV-2. The samples were drawn from the first 160 participants of the ongoing ImmuneRACE study and from roughly 1,300 subjects provided by 6 global collaborators. Subjects who had been exposed to COVID-19, were actively infected with it, or had recovered from it provided the deeply sampled blood TCRbeta repertoires that made up the dataset. Where available, HLA class I and class II types were taken from metadata supplied by the sample provider and were not determined by assay-based typing. A de-identified subject ID, COVID-19 status, age in years and sex were almost always included in the sample metadata. Study-wide findings and limitations: Clinical and demographic metadata were provided uncurated, with the amount varying by source and participant.

TCRbeta CDR3 regions were amplified from genomic DNA using the immunoSEQ Assay, a bias-controlled multiplex PCR. Processing in the source paper ran as follows. The number of nucleated cells in each sample was estimated by amplification of reference gene primers within the assay. Sequence reads were collapsed and filtered to measure the absolute abundance of every unique TCRbeta CDR3 rearrangement. Productive Simpson clonality was computed per sample as the square root of Simpson's diversity index over productive rearrangements. TCRdb limited this immuneACCESS table to in-frame rearrangements with V and J called. A share of clones is missing; checked studies link under half to unresolved V genes, and the rest is unexplained. V, J and clone size are taken as reported in that table, and D and trimming were inferred from the DNA itself. Here the sample has about 260,000 clones; more than 80% occur a single time. Approximately 3.3% of the sample lies in the top ten.

V is pared back by 5 bases and J by 2 bases, with 13 bases lying between the germline termini. The germline V gene (reference sequence) supplies CDR1 SEHNR and CDR2 FQNEAQ. There are 15 amino acids in the CDR3, from cysteine to phenylalanine inclusive. The kept DNA is CDR3 alone, 45 bases in frame from the first base. Whole blood was collected in K2EDTA tubes by collaborating institutions according to the institutions' own protocols. For TCRbeta analysis, collaborator samples were shipped as frozen whole blood, as isolated PBMCs, or as DNA extracted from either sample type. On this clone: Its antigen is not yet known. No qualities accompany the bases; no much larger clone lies one base away.

Input material: peripheral blood. This sequence was found in a woman aged 40-49 years with acute or convalescent COVID-19. The sequence is built from TRBV7-9 and TRBJ1-5; the D gene remains uncertain. In nucleotide form, the sequence is TGTGCCAGCAGCATCGGAGGCGTGGGCAATCAGCCCCAGCATTTT. It translates to CASSIGGVGNQPQHF.